Presented here are 9 T cell receptor beta chains from one specimen sequenced in a study of blood T cell repertoires in COVID-19. Sequencing used immunoSEQ multiplex PCR; TCRdb keeps in-frame clones, though not all of them. Of about 190,000 clones in the sample, approximately 90% were seen once. The sample was peripheral blood. The receptors were sampled from a human donor in a cohort sampled during active COVID-19.

The rearrangement uses TRBV28 and TRBJ1-4, with no clear D. The CDR3 consists of 15 residues. CDR1 is MDHEN, CDR2 SYDVKM, per germline. V dropped 7 bases and J dropped 8 bases, with 20 bases sitting between them. The CDR3 here is CASKIVGSVSEKLFF. CDR3 coding DNA: TGTGCCAGCAAGATTGTCGGTAGTGTCTCCGAAAAACTGTTTTTT.

The rearrangement uses TRBV27 and TRBJ2-7, with 9 bases aligning to TRBD2. The germline CDR1 and CDR2 sequences are MNHEY and SMNVEV (reference sequence). The CDR3 covers 14 residues. Losses at the gene ends were 5 bases for V and 3 bases for J; bases not matched to a gene: 5. The CDR3 bases are TGTGCCAGCAGTGTACTAGCGGGCTACTACGAGCAGTACTTC. Protein product: CASSVLAGYYEQYF.

The chain recombines TRBV27 with TRBJ1-5; tentatively, D is TRBD1 (6 bases). This CDR3 has 16 residues. The V gene lost 2 bases and the J gene lost 1 base, with 12 bases spanning the gap. The germline V gene has CDR1 MNHEY and CDR2 SMNVEV (reference sequence). DNA of the CDR3: TGTGCCAGCAGTTTAGGGGGGCGGGGGAGCAATCAGCCCCAGCATTTT. Amino acid sequence: CASSLGGRGSNQPQHF.

This chain links TRBV12-5 with TRBJ2-1; TRBD2 matches 10 bases. V gave up 4 bases and J gave up 8 bases; unmatched junction bases: 5. Looked up from germline, CDR1 is LGHNT and CDR2 is FRNRAP. The CDR3 loop spans 14 amino acids. For the CDR3, the DNA is TGTGCTAGTGGTTCTAGCGGGAGTATCTATGAGCAGTTCTTC. Amino acids: CASGSSGSIYEQFF.

The chain recombines TRBV6-2 or TRBV6-3 with TRBJ2-3; 9 bases align to TRBD2. The CDR3 spans 18 residues. Germline V gives CDR1 MNHEY, CDR2 SVGEGT. V was pared by 2 bases and J by 5 bases, with 14 bases of the junction left unmatched. This chain's CDR3 is CASSYDGTSNWKGDTQYF. CDR3 DNA: TGTGCCAGCAGTTACGACGGGACTAGCAACTGGAAAGGAGATACGCAGTATTTT.

The chain has TRBV19 and TRBJ1-5; D is undetermined. This CDR3 contains 13 residues. Looked up from germline, CDR1 is LNHDA and CDR2 is SQIVND (reference sequence). Trimming cost V 6 bases and J 0 bases, with 6 bases left between them. The CDR3 protein is CASRTVSNQPQHF. The CDR3 DNA reads as TGTGCCAGTAGAACAGTTAGCAATCAGCCCCAGCATTTT.

The chain links TRBV12-5 to TRBJ2-6; no definite D call. Between the trimmed V and J ends, which lost 7 bases and 0 bases, there was a span of 16 bases. This CDR3 region has 17 residues. Germline CDR1 reads LGHNT; CDR2 reads FRNRAP. The DNA for the CDR3 is TGTGCTAGTGCCACCGTCCCCAAGAGCTCTGGGGCCAACGTCCTGACTTTC. This sequence encodes CASATVPKSSGANVLTF.

The J gene is TRBJ2-2, the V gene TRBV4-3, with D tentatively TRBD2 (5 bases). V lost 1 base and J lost 6, with 15 bases in between. Germline V lookup: CDR1 LGHNA, CDR2 YSLEER. The CDR3 contains 16 residues. The CDR3 nucleotides read TGCGCCAGCAGCCAAGGTTCCGGGGTCGGGGCCGGGGAGCTGTTTTTT. Translated: CASSQGSGVGAGELFF.

In this sample, this clone turned up once. The chain combines TRBV5-1 with TRBJ2-1, with TRBD2 matching 9 bases. Trimming took 1 base from V and 5 from J; bases not matched to a gene: 10. The germline V gene has CDR1 SGHRS and CDR2 YFSETQ. CDR3 length: 17 amino acids. CDR3 coding DNA: TGCGCCAGCAGCTTGCTCGTCGCGGGAGGGCCAAACAATGAGCAGTTCTTC. It yields the protein CASSLLVAGGPNNEQFF.